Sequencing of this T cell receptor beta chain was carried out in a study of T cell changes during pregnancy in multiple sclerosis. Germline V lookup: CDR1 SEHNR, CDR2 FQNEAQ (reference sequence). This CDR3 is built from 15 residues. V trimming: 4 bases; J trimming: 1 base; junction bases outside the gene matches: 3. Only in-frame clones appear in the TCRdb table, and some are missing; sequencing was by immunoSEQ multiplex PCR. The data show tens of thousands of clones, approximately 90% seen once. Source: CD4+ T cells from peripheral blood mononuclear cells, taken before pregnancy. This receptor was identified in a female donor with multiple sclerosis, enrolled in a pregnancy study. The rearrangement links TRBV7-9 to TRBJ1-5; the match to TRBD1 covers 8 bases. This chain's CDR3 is CASSYGQGSNQPQHF. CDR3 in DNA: TGTGCCAGCAGCTACGGACAGGGAAGCAATCAGCCCCAGCATTTT.